This T cell receptor beta chain was identified in a study of blood T cell repertoires in COVID-19. Study information: Collection of acute and convalescent COVID-19 samples took place in the United States, Italy and Spain. From T cells, B-cell-depleted T cells, or PBMCs came the material, which was cDNA or gDNA.

Germline CDR1 reads MNHEY; CDR2 reads SVGAGI. This CDR3 spans 14 amino acids. Trimming cost V 6 bases and J 5 bases; bases outside gene matches: 7. Authors' processing steps: The authors estimated nucleated cell counts from reference gene primer amplification. Some clones are missing from TCRdb's copy, which holds only in-frame ones; the method was immunoSEQ multiplex PCR. V and J calls and clone size are copied from that table; D and trimming were computed from the DNA. This table holds 300,000 to 350,000 clones, roughly 89% found once. The gene calls are TRBV6-5 and TRBJ1-1; TRBD1 matches at 9 bases. The clonotype originates from a young man with COVID-19, enrolled during active disease. Material for sequencing was peripheral blood. In DNA form, the CDR3 reads TGTGCCAGCAGCTCTGGACAGGGGAGGACTGAAGCTTTCTTT. Its protein product is CASSSGQGRTEAFF.